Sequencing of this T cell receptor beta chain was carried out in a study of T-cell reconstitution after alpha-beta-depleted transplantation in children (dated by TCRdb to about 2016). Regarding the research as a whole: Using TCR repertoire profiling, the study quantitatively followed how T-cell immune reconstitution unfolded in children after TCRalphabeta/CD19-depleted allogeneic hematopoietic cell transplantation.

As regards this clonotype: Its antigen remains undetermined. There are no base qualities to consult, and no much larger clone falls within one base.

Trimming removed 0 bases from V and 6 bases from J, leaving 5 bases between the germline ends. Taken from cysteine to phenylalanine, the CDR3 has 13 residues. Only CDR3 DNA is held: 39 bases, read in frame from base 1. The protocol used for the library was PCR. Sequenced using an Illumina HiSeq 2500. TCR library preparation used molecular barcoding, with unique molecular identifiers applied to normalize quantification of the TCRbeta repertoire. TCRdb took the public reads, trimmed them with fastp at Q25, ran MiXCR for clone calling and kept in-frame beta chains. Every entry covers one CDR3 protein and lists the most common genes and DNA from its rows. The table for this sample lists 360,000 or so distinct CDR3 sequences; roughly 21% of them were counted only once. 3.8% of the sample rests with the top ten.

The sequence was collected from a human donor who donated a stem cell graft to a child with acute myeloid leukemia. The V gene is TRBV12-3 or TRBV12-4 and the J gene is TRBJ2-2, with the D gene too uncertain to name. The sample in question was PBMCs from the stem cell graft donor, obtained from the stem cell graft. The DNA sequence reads TGTGCCAGCAGTTTAGCGGACCCCGGGGAGCTGTTTTTT. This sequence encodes CASSLADPGELFF.